A selection of T cell receptor beta chains follows, all from one sample in a study of STAT5B mutations in CD4+ large granular lymphocyte leukemia. Using immunoSEQ multiplex PCR, the repertoire was profiled, and TCRdb retains in-frame clones only, with some absent. This table holds more than 25,000 clones, 81% found once. The specimen was CD4+ T cells from blood buffy coats. The receptors were sampled from a human donor in good health. Both conserved end residues are part of each CDR3. A D gene is named only where the DNA matches it firmly. Not every row has a clone size; where given, it reads once, few, many or a size class.

TRBV5-4	TRBJ2-5	.	.	TGTGCCAGCAGTAAAGGAAGACAGTACCAAGAGACCCAGTACTTC	CASSKGRQYQETQYF
TRBV6-1	TRBJ1-2	once	.	TGTGCCAGCAGTGAAGTTTGGGGGCAAGGCTACACCTTC	CASSEVWGQGYTF
TRBV28	TRBJ1-5	.	.	TGTGCCAGCAGTTTCTGGGAACAGGGAGGAAATCAGCCCCAGCATTTT	CASSFWEQGGNQPQHF
TRBV19	TRBJ2-7	.	.	TGTGCCAGTAGTATAGGGGCAGGGGAGATCGAGCAGTACTTC	CASSIGAGEIEQYF
TRBV6-5	TRBJ2-7	.	.	TGTGCCAGCAGTTATCCGGGGGCCCCGACCTACGAGCAGTACTTC	CASSYPGAPTYEQYF
TRBV7-2	TRBJ2-5	.	.	TGTGCCAGCAGCTTAGATGTAGGCTCCCAGTACTTC	CASSLDVGSQYF
TRBV5-1	TRBJ2-2	.	TRBD2	TGCGCCAGCAGCTTGGTGGGGACTAGCGGGGATCTGGGCACCGGGGAGCTGTTTTTT	CASSLVGTSGDLGTGELFF
TRBV20-1	TRBJ2-7	once	.	TGCAGTGCTGGGCCACCCGACGAGCAGTACTTC	CSAGPPDEQYF
TRBV9	TRBJ2-7	.	TRBD2	TGTGCCAGCAGCGCGGTACTTTGGGGGGGCGAGCAGTACTTC	CASSAVLWGGEQYF
TRBV25-1	TRBJ2-3	.	TRBD1	TGTGCCAGCAGTGAATTATGGACAGGGCCGGTGGATACGCAGTATTTT	CASSELWTGPVDTQYF
TRBV6-6	TRBJ1-5	.	TRBD1	TGTGCCAGCAGTTACTATAGGACAGGGAGCAATCAGCCCCAGCATTTT	CASSYYRTGSNQPQHF
TRBV7-2	TRBJ2-2	few	.	TGTGCCAGCAATAAGGACGGCACCGGGGAGCTGTTTTTT	CASNKDGTGELFF
TRBV7-6	TRBJ2-5	.	.	TGTGCCAGCAGTCGGGACTTCCAAGAGACCCAGTACTTC	CASSRDFQETQYF
TRBV5-6	TRBJ1-6	few	.	TGTGCCAGCAGCTGGGGGCCGGGGCTTAATTCACCCCTCCACTTT	CASSWGPGLNSPLHF
TRBV9	TRBJ1-3	.	.	TGTGCCAGCAGCGTAGGGCAGCCTGGAAACACCATATATTTT	CASSVGQPGNTIYF
TRBV18	TRBJ1-2	.	.	TGTGCCAGCTCACCAGAGTCATCTAACTATGGCTACACCTTC	CASSPESSNYGYTF
TRBV19	TRBJ1-1	.	.	TGTGCCGGGGGGCCGTCGAGGGGCACTGAAGCTTTCTTT	CAGGPSRGTEAFF
TRBV19	TRBJ1-6	.	.	TGTGCCAGTAGTCTCCCCACCAGGGGAAGCTCCTATAATTCACCCCTCCACTTT	CASSLPTRGSSYNSPLHF
TRBV9	TRBJ2-5	.	.	TGTGCCAGCAGCCCCTCCGGGTTCAGGGCAGGGGAGACCCAGTACTTC	CASSPSGFRAGETQYF
TRBV11-3	TRBJ2-1	.	.	TGTGCCAGCAGCCCTTCAGGGTTTGGCTCCTACAATGAGCAGTTCTTC	CASSPSGFGSYNEQFF
TRBV29-1	TRBJ1-1	.	TRBD1	TGCAGCTATCTAACAGGGGGTCGTACTGAAGCTTTCTTT	CSYLTGGRTEAFF
TRBV7-8	TRBJ2-1	.	TRBD2	TGTGCCAGCAGCTTTTTAGCGGGGGGTTCGGCTTATGAGCAGTTCTTC	CASSFLAGGSAYEQFF
TRBV5-1	TRBJ2-4	.	TRBD1	TGCGCCAGCAGCATCACAGGGGTTTTAAACATTCAGTACTTC	CASSITGVLNIQYF
TRBV5-1	TRBJ2-5	.	.	TGCGCCAGCAGCTTGTCGGGGGGCTGGGAGACCCAGTACTTC	CASSLSGGWETQYF
TRBV27	TRBJ2-7	once	TRBD1	TGTGCCAGCAGTTCTTGGACAGGGGGGGGCTACGAGCAGTACTTC	CASSSWTGGGYEQYF
TRBV18	TRBJ1-2	once	.	TGTGCCAGCTCACCAGAAACAGGAACTCGGGGCTACACCTTC	CASSPETGTRGYTF
TRBV7-9	TRBJ2-1	.	TRBD1	TGTGCCAGCAGCTCGATGGACAGGGGACCTTACGCAGAGCAGTTCTTC	CASSSMDRGPYAEQFF
TRBV11-2	TRBJ1-2	.	TRBD1	TGTGCCAGCAGCTCCGGGACAGGGAACTATGGCTACACCTTC	CASSSGTGNYGYTF